Following are 22 T cell receptor beta chains from one sample sequenced in a study of T cell repertoires in cytomegalovirus infection. These receptors' targets are unknown. From the reads, TCRdb called clonotypes with MiXCR, one entry per CDR3 protein. The sample holds fewer than 950,000 distinct CDR3 sequences, 32% seen once. Sample: cultured CD8+ T cells from PBMCs, taken from culture after CMV antigen stimulation. The source of these receptors is a human donor in good health (CMV status not recorded). Some clones in this sample may be carry-over from other donors' samples.

The V gene is TRBV4-1, the J gene TRBJ2-7, with D possibly being TRBD1 (5 bases). The CDR3 sequence is 15 residues long. With 0 bases removed from V and 2 bases from J, the gap between germline ends came to 11 bases. Germline lookup yields CDR1 MGHRA and CDR2 YSYEKL. The CDR3 DNA sequence: TGCGCCAGCAGCCAAGATGACCAGGGCCCCTACGAGCAGTACGTC. It translates to CASSQDDQGPYEQYV.

The chain has TRBV27 and TRBJ1-5; unclear D gene. V gave up 1 base and J gave up 7 bases, with 14 bases separating them. Germline V gene sequence: CDR1 MNHEY, CDR2 SMNVEV (reference sequence). The CDR3 runs to 15 residues. CDR3 coding DNA: TGTGCCAGCAGTTTATTAGGCCAGGTAAACCAGCCCCAGCATTTT. This sequence encodes CASSLLGQVNQPQHF.

V gene TRBV6-2 or TRBV6-3 combines with J gene TRBJ1-1; D possibly corresponds to TRBD1 (5 bases). This CDR3 region has 13 residues. Trimming pared 9 bases from V and 4 bases from J, leaving 15 bases between. The germline gives CDR1 MNHEY, CDR2 SVGEGT. The DNA of the CDR3 is TGTGCCAGTTCGACAGTCTATGGCACTGAAGCTTTCTTT. Protein: CASSTVYGTEAFF.

J is TRBJ2-2 and V is TRBV6-6; possibly TRBD1 for D (5 bases). The CDR3 runs to 16 residues. The germline V gene encodes CDR1 MNHNY and CDR2 SVGAGI (reference sequence). Between the trimmed V and J ends, which lost 6 bases and 3 bases, there was a span of 17 bases. The CDR3: CASSLTFDSYTGELFF. CDR3 DNA: TGTGCCAGCAGCCTTACGTTTGACAGTTACACCGGGGAGCTGTTTTTT.

V usage is TRBV13 and J usage is TRBJ1-2, with 7 bases matching TRBD1. This CDR3 comprises 13 residues. The junction had 8 bases not matched to a gene; V was cut back by 5 bases and J by 8 bases. Germline CDR1 and CDR2: PRHDT and FYEKMQ (reference sequence). CDR3 sequence: CASSGKGARGYTF. The CDR3 bases are TGTGCCAGCAGCGGGAAGGGGGCGCGAGGCTACACCTTC.

CDR3 in DNA: TGTGCCAGCATCAATGCGGGGGAAGAGACCCAGTACTTC. This sequence encodes CASINAGEETQYF. The V and J genes are TRBV7-6 and TRBJ2-5; 7 bases agree with TRBD2. The CDR3 covers 13 residues. Per germline, CDR1 SGHVS and CDR2 FNYEAQ. Trimming removed 7 bases from V and 3 bases from J; junction bases left unmatched: 5.

This clonotype was detected only a few times. The V call is TRBV7-9, the J call TRBJ2-2; perhaps TRBD1 as D (6 bases). The germline V gene has CDR1 SEHNR and CDR2 FQNEAQ (reference sequence). This CDR3 spans 17 amino acids. V was trimmed by 1 base and J by 5 bases, leaving 17 bases between them. CDR3 sequence reads: CASSLESLGARTGELFF. In nucleotides, the CDR3 is TGTGCCAGCAGCTTAGAATCTCTGGGGGCGCGAACCGGGGAGCTGTTTTTT.

The CDR3 nucleotides read TGTGCCAGCAGTTTAATCCCAGGGGCGGATGAGCAGTTCTTC. Residues: CASSLIPGADEQFF. This chain connects TRBV28 to TRBJ2-1; tentative D call: TRBD1 (6 bases). This CDR3 contains 14 residues. V was shortened by 2 bases and J by 8 bases, with 13 bases between the two germline ends. Germline CDR1 MDHEN, CDR2 SYDVKM.

This clonotype was recorded at least ten times. V is TRBV7-8 and J is TRBJ2-1; 7 positions agree with TRBD2. Germline V lookup: CDR1 SGHVS, CDR2 FQNEAQ. This CDR3 has 16 amino acids. The trim removed 1 base at V and 4 bases at J, leaving 7 bases unmatched. The CDR3 DNA sequence: TGTGCCAGCAGCTTAGTCCGCAGCGGGGCATACAATGAGCAGTTCTTC. It encodes CASSLVRSGAYNEQFF.

This clonotype showed up many times. V gene TRBV7-6 combines with J gene TRBJ2-1; the match to TRBD1 covers 7 bases. Germline lookup yields CDR1 SGHVS and CDR2 FNYEAQ. The CDR3 contains 18 residues. The V and J ends lost 6 bases and 4 bases, in that order; junction bases with no gene match: 18. CDR3 bases: TGTGCCAGCAGGCAAGGCTCTTATACCGGGACAGCGTACAATGAGCAGTTCTTC. This encodes CASRQGSYTGTAYNEQFF. The complete variable domain, with remaining parts taken from reference TRBV7-6 and TRBJ2-1, reads GAGVSQSPRYKVTKRGQDVALRCDPISGHVSLYWYRQALGQGPEFLTYFNYEAQQDKSGLPNDRFSAERPEGSISTLTIQRTEQRDSAMYRCASRQGSYTGTAYNEQFFGPGTRLTVL.

V gene TRBV28 combines with J gene TRBJ1-5; D unclear. Per germline, CDR1 MDHEN and CDR2 SYDVKM. The CDR3 is 14 amino acids. V lost 8 bases and J 0 bases, leaving 11 bases between the germline ends. This CDR3 reads CASRLRDSNQPQHF. The DNA for the CDR3 is TGTGCCAGCCGACTCCGGGATAGCAATCAGCCCCAGCATTTT.

This clonotype was seen a few times. The V gene is TRBV6-2 or TRBV6-3, the J gene TRBJ2-3; TRBD2 aligns across 11 bases. This CDR3 region has 16 residues. Germline V gene data show CDR1 as MNHEY and CDR2 as SVGEGT. After removal of 5 bases from V and 4 bases from J, the junction contained 8 bases not matched to a gene. The CDR3 region is CASSGLAGASADTQYF. The CDR3 DNA reads as TGTGCCAGCAGTGGACTAGCGGGCGCCTCGGCAGATACGCAGTATTTT.

This clonotype was detected ten times or more. V gene TRBV7-9 combines with J gene TRBJ2-4; D possibly corresponds to TRBD2 (6 bases). The CDR3 is 17 residues long. In germline, CDR1 is SEHNR, CDR2 FQNEAQ (reference sequence). The V gene lost 1 base and the J gene lost 2 bases, with 15 bases spanning the gap. The CDR3 coding sequence is TGTGCCAGCAGCTTAGGAGGCGTACGGGGGACCAAAAACATTCAGTACTTC. This translates into CASSLGGVRGTKNIQYF.

Here the CDR3 DNA reads TGTGCCAGCAGTCGACCAACCTCTCATACGCAGTATTTT. This encodes CASSRPTSHTQYF. The V gene is TRBV27, the J gene TRBJ2-3; no clear D gene. Trimming shortened V by 5 bases and J by 7 bases, and 13 bases separated the two germline ends. Germline lookup yields CDR1 MNHEY and CDR2 SMNVEV (reference sequence). The CDR3 has 13 amino acids.

This chain uses TRBV6-2 or TRBV6-3 with TRBJ1-1, with TRBD1 identical over 7 bases. V was clipped by 6 bases and J by 0 bases; unmatched bases: 13. Germline CDR1 MNHEY, CDR2 SVGEGT. CDR3 length: 17 residues. CDR3 DNA: TGTGCCAGCAGGTACCAGCCTTGGGACAGCCTGAACACTGAAGCTTTCTTT. Its translation: CASRYQPWDSLNTEAFF.

CDR3 protein: CASSPRDSRLQETQYF. Here the CDR3 DNA reads TGTGCCAGCAGCCCGCGGGACAGCAGACTTCAAGAGACCCAGTACTTC. The V call is TRBV13, the J call TRBJ2-5; D possibly corresponds to TRBD1 (7 bases). V lost 5 bases and J lost 2, with 18 bases in between. This CDR3 has 16 amino acids. Germline V lookup: CDR1 PRHDT, CDR2 FYEKMQ (reference sequence).

This clonotype was counted only a few times. As DNA, the CDR3 is TGTGCTAGTGGGACCGGGACAGAAGCTTTCTTT. Encoded protein: CASGTGTEAFF. V usage is TRBV12-5 and J usage is TRBJ1-1; a possible D gene is TRBD1 (6 bases). The CDR3 runs to 11 residues. The germline V gene has CDR1 LGHNT and CDR2 FRNRAP. Trimming removed 6 bases at V and 8 bases at J, with 10 bases between.

Many counts were recorded for this clonotype. V usage is TRBV7-2 and J usage is TRBJ2-1, with D possibly TRBD2 on 5 matching bases. V lost 5 bases, J lost 0 bases, and 17 bases lay in between. The germline CDR1 and CDR2 sequences are SGHTA and FQGNSA. The CDR3 consists of 17 residues. The CDR3, as DNA: TGTGCCAGCAGCCTCCCTAGGGAGCGGAGCTCCTACAATGAGCAGTTCTTC. Translating it yields CASSLPRERSSYNEQFF.

This clonotype was counted a few times. The genes are TRBV4-1 and TRBJ2-3, with a tentative D call TRBD2 (6 bases). The CDR3 has 16 amino acids. CDR1 MGHRA and CDR2 YSYEKL come from the germline V gene. The V end was cut by 7 bases, the J end by 0 bases, with 17 bases between. CDR3 in DNA: TGCGCCAGCACCGACGTGGGGCGGGAAAGCACAGATACGCAGTATTTT. Its protein product is CASTDVGRESTDTQYF.

This clonotype was recorded at least ten times. The chain employs TRBV12-5 and TRBJ2-1; TRBD1 might be the D (5 bases). Germline V gene sequence: CDR1 LGHNT, CDR2 FRNRAP. The CDR3 is 13 amino acids. Trimming left V 5 bases short and J 9 bases short, with 14 bases between. The CDR3 sequence: CASGTTARTEQFF. In DNA, the CDR3 is TGTGCTAGTGGTACGACAGCACGGACTGAGCAGTTCTTC.

This chain joins TRBV4-1 and TRBJ2-1; D not certain. CDR3 length equals 15 residues. Trimming left V 3 bases short and J 0 bases short, with 9 bases between. CDR1 MGHRA and CDR2 YSYEKL come from the germline V gene. The CDR3 DNA follows: TGCGCCAGCAGCCATGGTCAGGACTCCTACAATGAGCAGTTCTTC. This encodes CASSHGQDSYNEQFF.

This clonotype was recorded a few times. V usage is TRBV12-3 or TRBV12-4 and J usage is TRBJ1-1; TRBD1 matches at 7 bases. The CDR3 length is 15 residues. J was trimmed by 4 bases and V by 5 bases; bases with no gene match: 10. The chain's CDR3 is CASSPTDRRSTEAFF. CDR3 nucleotide sequence: TGTGCCAGCAGTCCTACGGACAGGCGGAGCACTGAAGCTTTCTTT.